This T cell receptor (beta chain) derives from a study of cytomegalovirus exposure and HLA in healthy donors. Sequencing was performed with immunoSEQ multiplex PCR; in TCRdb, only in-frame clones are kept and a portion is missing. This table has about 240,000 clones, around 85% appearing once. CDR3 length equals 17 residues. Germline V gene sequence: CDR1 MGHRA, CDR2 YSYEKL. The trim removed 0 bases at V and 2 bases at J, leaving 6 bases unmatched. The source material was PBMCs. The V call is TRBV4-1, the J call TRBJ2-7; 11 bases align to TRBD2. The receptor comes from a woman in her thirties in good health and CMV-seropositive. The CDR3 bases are TGCGCCAGCAGCCAAGAGGGACTAGCGGCAACGACCTACGAGCAGTACTTC. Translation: CASSQEGLAATTYEQYF.